Shown below are 20 T cell receptor beta chains from a single sample sequenced in a study of neoadjuvant nivolumab and ipilimumab in lung cancer. Using immunoSEQ multiplex PCR, the repertoire was profiled, and TCRdb retains in-frame clones only, with some absent. The data contain 30,000 to 35,000 clones, 90% of them singletons. This sample comprised peripheral blood, obtained after neoadjuvant nivolumab, alone or with ipilimumab, at or shortly before surgery. The origin of the receptors is an adult with non-small cell lung cancer.

The chain links TRBV14 to TRBJ1-2, with 8 bases fitting TRBD1. Germline-derived CDR1 and CDR2 are SGHDN and FVKESK. Losses at the gene ends were 4 bases for V and 7 bases for J; bases not matched to a gene: 17. The CDR3 is made up of 17 amino acids. CDR3 DNA sequence: TGTGCCAGCAGCCTGCGCCCAACCCGGACAGGGAATTCTGGCTACACCTTC. Residues: CASSLRPTRTGNSGYTF.

The chain recombines TRBV29-1 with TRBJ1-1; no definite D call. The CDR3 has 11 residues. Trimming took 2 bases from V and 1 from J, leaving 2 bases between them. Germline V gene sequence: CDR1 SQVTM, CDR2 ANQGSEA. CDR3 protein: CSVERNTEAFF. For the CDR3, the DNA is TGCAGCGTTGAAAGGAACACTGAAGCTTTCTTT.

This clone came up once. CDR3 protein: CASSRTGLSYEQYF. CDR3 DNA: TGTGCCAGCAGTAGGACAGGCCTCTCCTACGAGCAGTACTTC. This chain links TRBV6-5 with TRBJ2-7; the match to TRBD1 covers 7 bases. V lost 5 bases, J lost 0 bases, and 4 bases stayed unmatched. The CDR3 sequence is 14 residues long. Looked up from germline, CDR1 is MNHEY and CDR2 is SVGAGI.

The chain is built from TRBV9 and TRBJ2-3; no firm D call. The ends were cut back, 0 bases at V and 5 bases at J, with 10 bases in the middle. Germline lookup yields CDR1 SGDLS and CDR2 YYNGEE. The CDR3 is 14 residues long. CDR3 sequence (DNA): TGTGCCAGCAGCGTAGAGCTAGAGGTAGATACGCAGTATTTT. Amino acid sequence: CASSVELEVDTQYF. Looking up the rest from reference TRBV9 and TRBJ2-3 gives the full variable domain: DSGVTQTPKHLITATGQRVTLRCSPRSGDLSVYWYQQSLDQGLQFLIQYYNGEERAKGNILERFSAQQFPDLHSELNLSSLELGDSALYFCASSVELEVDTQYFGPGTRLTVL.

There are a few counts of this clone. J is TRBJ2-7 and V is TRBV4-1, with a tentative D call TRBD1 (5 bases). This CDR3 spans 15 amino acids. Per germline, CDR1 MGHRA and CDR2 YSYEKL. Trimming removed 3 bases at V and 0 bases at J, with 12 bases between. CDR3 loop: CASSQGQGLSYEQYF. The CDR3 DNA sequence: TGCGCCAGCAGCCAGGGTCAGGGCCTCTCCTACGAGCAGTACTTC.

This clone came up once. This chain links TRBV11-2 with TRBJ2-1; 10 bases map to TRBD1. The germline CDR1 and CDR2 sequences are SGHAT and FQNNGV. The ends lost 8 bases at V and 5 bases at J; junction bases unmatched: 3. This CDR3 has 13 residues. The CDR3 sequence is CASVGQGNNEQFF. The CDR3 DNA reads as TGTGCCAGCGTGGGACAGGGGAACAATGAGCAGTTCTTC.

The chain combines TRBV4-2 with TRBJ1-4, with TRBD1 matching 7 bases. V gave up 3 bases and J gave up 4 bases; unmatched junction bases: 2. Per the germline V gene, CDR1 is LGHNA and CDR2 is YNFKEQ. The CDR3 runs to 14 residues. This chain's CDR3 is CASSHGQDNEKLFF. Here the CDR3 DNA reads TGTGCCAGCAGCCACGGACAGGATAATGAAAAACTGTTTTTT.

For the CDR3, the DNA is TGTGCCAGCAGTGAGCTAGAGGGAGAGACCCAGTACTTC. Its translation: CASSELEGETQYF. This rearrangement joins TRBV2 to TRBJ2-5; TRBD2 might be the D (5 bases). Per germline, CDR1 SNHLY and CDR2 FYNNEI. This CDR3 is built from 13 residues. V lost 3 bases and J 4 bases, leaving 9 bases between the germline ends. Variable domain in full (rest from reference TRBV2 and TRBJ2-5): EPEVTQTPSHQVTQMGQEVILRCVPISNHLYFYWYRQILGQKVEFLVSFYNNEISEKSEIFDDQFSVERPDGSNFTLKIRSTKLEDSAMYFCASSELEGETQYFGPGTRLLVL.

This chain uses TRBV6-1 with TRBJ2-3; D perhaps matches TRBD1 (6 bases). The CDR3 is made up of 16 amino acids. CDR1 is MNHNS and CDR2 is SASEGT in the germline V gene. The germline V and J ends were trimmed by 1 base and 1 base, with 12 bases remaining between them. CDR3 protein: CASSEVGQRGTDTQYF. The CDR3 bases are TGTGCCAGCAGTGAAGTAGGACAGAGGGGCACAGATACGCAGTATTTT.

The rearrangement links TRBV29-1 to TRBJ1-1, with D possibly TRBD1 on 6 matching bases. The V gene lost 4 bases and the J gene lost 2 bases, with 11 bases spanning the gap. The CDR3 has 13 residues. Per germline, CDR1 SQVTM and CDR2 ANQGSEA. The CDR3 region is CSVVRGQNTEAFF. CDR3 nucleotide sequence: TGCAGCGTTGTAAGGGGACAAAACACTGAAGCTTTCTTT.

The V and J genes are TRBV9 and TRBJ1-2; TRBD1 matches at 7 bases. Germline lookup yields CDR1 SGDLS and CDR2 YYNGEE. The CDR3 length is 15 residues. V was pared by 0 bases and J by 2 bases, with 4 bases of the junction left unmatched. The CDR3 loop is CASSVANRGNYGYTF. CDR3 sequence (DNA): TGTGCCAGCAGCGTAGCTAACAGGGGAAACTATGGCTACACCTTC.

The genes are TRBV5-1 and TRBJ1-2; D gene ambiguous. CDR3 length equals 15 residues. Germline CDR1 SGHRS, CDR2 YFSETQ. Trimming removed 2 bases from V and 2 bases from J, with 13 bases in between. The CDR3 region has the DNA TGCGCCAGCAGCTTAGTAATGGGCCCGAACTATGGCTACACCTTC. It encodes CASSLVMGPNYGYTF.

The chain links TRBV19 to TRBJ1-1, with 9 bases fitting TRBD1. Trimming cost V 7 bases and J 3 bases; bases outside gene matches: 12. The CDR3 length is 16 residues. The germline gives CDR1 LNHDA, CDR2 SQIVND (reference sequence). The CDR3 loop reads CASTPQGALSYTEAFF. As DNA, the CDR3 is TGTGCCAGTACTCCACAGGGGGCGTTGAGTTACACTGAAGCTTTCTTT.

This clone was seen only once. The chain carries TRBV7-2 and TRBJ2-5; 7 bases are a match to TRBD1. V was clipped by 4 bases and J by 2 bases; unmatched bases: 4. The germline CDR1 and CDR2 sequences are SGHTA and FQGNSA. This CDR3 comprises 14 residues. CDR3 nucleotides: TGTGCCAGCAGCTGGGACAGACAACAAGAGACCCAGTACTTC. The encoded protein is CASSWDRQQETQYF.

The J gene is TRBJ2-1, the V gene TRBV14; 7 positions agree with TRBD2. CDR3 size: 14 residues. The trim removed 4 bases at V and 7 bases at J, leaving 7 bases unmatched. Looked up from germline, CDR1 is SGHDN and CDR2 is FVKESK. CDR3 DNA sequence: TGTGCCAGCAGCCCACCTGGGAGGGGTAATGAGCAGTTCTTC. Amino acid sequence: CASSPPGRGNEQFF.

The chain is built from TRBV6-1 and TRBJ2-7; D gene uncertain. The V gene's germline CDR1 is MNHNS and CDR2 SASEGT. V was cut by 7 bases and J by 1 base, with 8 bases left in between. This CDR3 contains 12 residues. The CDR3 nucleotides read TGTGCCAGCACCCGAGAATCCTACGAGCAGTACTTC. Its protein is CASTRESYEQYF.

V gene TRBV6-1 combines with J gene TRBJ1-3, with D unresolved. The CDR3 loop spans 14 amino acids. Per germline, CDR1 MNHNS and CDR2 SASEGT. Trimming pared 8 bases from V and 3 bases from J, leaving 14 bases between. As DNA, the CDR3 is TGTGCCAGCCAAAGGGATAGAATTGGAAACACCATATATTTT. It is translated as CASQRDRIGNTIYF.

V and J are TRBV9 and TRBJ2-7; D may correspond to TRBD1 or TRBD2 (5 bases each). CDR1 SGDLS and CDR2 YYNGEE come from the germline V gene. Trimming cost V 3 bases and J 3 bases, with 13 bases left between them. The CDR3 length is 14 residues. CDR3 sequence: CASSAWWDDYEQYF. Written as DNA, the CDR3 is TGTGCCAGCAGCGCGTGGTGGGACGACTACGAGCAGTACTTC.

The CDR3 DNA sequence: TGCGCCAGCAGCTGGGGGGGGGATATCAATGAGCAGTTCTTC. Its translation: CASSWGGDINEQFF. The genes are TRBV5-1 and TRBJ2-1, with 7 bases fitting TRBD2. The CDR3 consists of 14 residues. Germline lookup yields CDR1 SGHRS and CDR2 YFSETQ. The V gene end was trimmed by 3 bases and the J gene end by 6 bases; junction bases not matched to a gene: 6.

CDR3 region: CASSLEGERGQTQYF. In DNA, the CDR3 is TGTGCCAGCAGCTTAGAGGGGGAAAGGGGCCAGACCCAGTACTTC. The chain links TRBV7-9 to TRBJ2-5; tentatively, D is TRBD1 (6 bases). V was cut by 1 base and J by 6 bases, with 15 bases left in between. Germline CDR1 SEHNR, CDR2 FQNEAQ (reference sequence). This CDR3 comprises 15 residues.